This T cell receptor (beta chain) emerged from a study of blood T cell repertoires in COVID-19. The overall study: The analysed material was cDNA or gDNA that came from T cells, B-cell-depleted T cells, or PBMCs.

Profiling relied on immunoSEQ multiplex PCR, and the TCRdb table lists in-frame clones only, not all of them. The sample has roughly 66,000 clones; about 91% are singletons. Unmatched junction bases numbered 6, after V lost 4 bases and J lost 4 bases. Germline V gene data show CDR1 as MNHEY and CDR2 as SMNVEV (reference sequence). This CDR3 spans 15 amino acids. This clone was found once. The receptor was isolated from a human donor with active COVID-19. The donor label of this sample is uncertain. Sequenced material: peripheral blood. J is TRBJ1-5 and V is TRBV27, with 8 nucleotides matching TRBD1. CDR3: CASSSGTGTNQPQHF. CDR3 in DNA: TGTGCCAGCAGTTCCGGGACAGGTACAAATCAGCCCCAGCATTTT.